This T cell receptor (beta chain) is drawn from a study of blood T cell repertoires in COVID-19. V lost 1 base and J lost 3, with 13 bases in between. The CDR3 sequence is 16 residues long. Germline V gene data show CDR1 as LNHDA and CDR2 as SQIVND (reference sequence). Only in-frame clones appear in the TCRdb table, and some are missing; sequencing was by immunoSEQ multiplex PCR. The sample lists 150,000 to 200,000 clones; around 84% were seen once. Two consecutive negative NP/OP PCR tests, clearance, or resolved symptoms defined Cohort 3 recovery. The chain carries TRBV19 and TRBJ1-5; no firm D call. Sequencing used PBMCs or T cells enriched from blood (not recorded which). The sequence was obtained from a man in his forties who had recovered from COVID-19. CDR3 coding DNA: TGTGCCAGTAGTATAGGGGCCCTTAGTAACAATCAGCCCCAGCATTTT. Protein product: CASSIGALSNNQPQHF. The variable domain in full, completed from reference TRBV19 and TRBJ1-5, reads DGGITQSPKYLFRKEGQNVTLSCEQNLNHDAMYWYRQDPGQGLRLIYYSQIVNDFQKGDIAEGYSVSREKKESFPLTVTSAQKNPTAFYLCASSIGALSNNQPQHFGDGTRLSIL.